This T cell receptor (beta chain) is drawn from a study of blood T cell repertoires in COVID-19. About the study: The United States, Italy and Spain provided the acute and convalescent COVID-19 samples. PBMCs, B-cell-depleted T cells, or T cells provided the cDNA or gDNA that made up the material.

CDR1 and CDR2 from the germline V gene are SQVTM and ANQGSEA. This CDR3 comprises 11 residues. V lost 7 bases and J lost 6, with 11 bases in between. Source study methods: Amplification with reference gene primers provided the estimates of nucleated cell counts. Method: immunoSEQ multiplex PCR; TCRdb's copy keeps in-frame clones and lacks some. V and J calls and clone size are given by that table; D and trimming were obtained from the DNA. The sample includes about 52,000 clones, approximately 85% of them seen just once. The chain carries TRBV29-1 and TRBJ2-3; weak D call: TRBD2 (5 bases). Sequenced sample: peripheral blood. This clonotype was obtained from a human donor in a cohort sampled during active COVID-19. The chain's CDR3 is CSALGGDTQYF. The DNA of the CDR3 is TGCAGCGCCTTAGGAGGTGATACGCAGTATTTT.